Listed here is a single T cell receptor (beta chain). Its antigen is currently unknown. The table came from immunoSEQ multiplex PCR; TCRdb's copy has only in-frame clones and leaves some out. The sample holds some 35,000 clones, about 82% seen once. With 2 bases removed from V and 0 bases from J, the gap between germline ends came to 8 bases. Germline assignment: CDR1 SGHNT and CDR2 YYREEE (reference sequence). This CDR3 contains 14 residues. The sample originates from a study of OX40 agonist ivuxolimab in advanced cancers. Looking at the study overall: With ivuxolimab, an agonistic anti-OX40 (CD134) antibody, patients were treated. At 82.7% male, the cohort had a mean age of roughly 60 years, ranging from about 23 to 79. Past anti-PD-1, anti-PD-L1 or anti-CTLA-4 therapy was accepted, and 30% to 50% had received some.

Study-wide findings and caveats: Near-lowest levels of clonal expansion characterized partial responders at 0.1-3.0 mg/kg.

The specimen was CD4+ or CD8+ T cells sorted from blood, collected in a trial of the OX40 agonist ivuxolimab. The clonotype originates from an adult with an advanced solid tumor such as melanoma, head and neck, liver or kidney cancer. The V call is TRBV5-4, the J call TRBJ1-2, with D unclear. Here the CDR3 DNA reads TGTGCCAGCAGCTTTGGCAGAGCTAACTATGGCTACACCTTC. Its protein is CASSFGRANYGYTF.